The clone carrying this T cell receptor (beta chain) was counted many times. One entry per CDR3 protein results from TCRdb running MiXCR on the 5' RACE reads. The table has more than 250,000 distinct CDR3 sequences, around 10% seen once; the top ten hold about 10%. This entry comes from a study of CD8 T cells in ankylosing spondylitis. This CDR3 region has 16 residues. After removal of 9 bases from V and 1 base from J, the junction contained 4 bases not matched to a gene. Germline V CDR1 and CDR2: ENHRY, SYGVKD. The chain combines TRBV10-3 with TRBJ2-3; 16 bases map to TRBD2. The material sequenced was blood, either unsorted or a sorted T cell fraction (not recorded which). The TCR sequence derives from a female donor with ankylosing spondylitis or in good health (not recorded which). CDR3 amino acids: CAIKGTSGRGTDTQYF. The CDR3 DNA follows: TGTGCCATAAAAGGGACTAGCGGGAGGGGCACAGATACGCAGTATTTT.